A selection of T cell receptor beta chains follows, all from one sample in a study of cytomegalovirus exposure and HLA in healthy donors. The table came from immunoSEQ multiplex PCR; TCRdb's copy has only in-frame clones and leaves some out. The sample has around 70,000 clones. Sequenced: PBMCs. These receptors came from a man aged 40-49 years in good health and CMV-seronegative. Each CDR3 is given with its conserved first and last residue. D genes are given only for firm matches. Only part of the rows carry a size: once, few, many, or a class if the clone is expanded.

len: 15; d_gene: TRBD1; j_gene: TRBJ1-5; v_gene: TRBV11-3; abundance: NA; CDR3nt: TGTGCCAGCAGTCAGGGACAGGGGCGAATTCAGCCCCAGCATTTT; CDR3aa: CASSQGQGRIQPQHF
len: 12; d_gene: NA; j_gene: TRBJ1-2; v_gene: TRBV6-5; abundance: NA; CDR3nt: TGTGCCAGCAGGGCAGGGCCCTATGGCTACACCTTC; CDR3aa: CASRAGPYGYTF
len: 17; d_gene: NA; j_gene: TRBJ1-5; v_gene: TRBV19; abundance: NA; CDR3nt: TGTGCCAGTAGTATCCACAGGCAGGGTTATAGCAATCAGCCCCAGCATTTT; CDR3aa: CASSIHRQGYSNQPQHF
len: 16; d_gene: NA; j_gene: TRBJ2-7; v_gene: TRBV7-9; abundance: medium-sized; CDR3nt: TGTGCCAGCAGCTTAGAGGACATTGGACACTTCTACGAGCAGTACTTC; CDR3aa: CASSLEDIGHFYEQYF
len: 14; d_gene: TRBD1; j_gene: TRBJ1-5; v_gene: TRBV6-5; abundance: NA; CDR3nt: TGTGCCAGCAGAGGACAGGGGCCGTTTCAGCCCCAGCATTTT; CDR3aa: CASRGQGPFQPQHF
len: 17; d_gene: NA; j_gene: TRBJ1-4; v_gene: TRBV7-7; abundance: NA; CDR3nt: TGTGCTAGCAGCTTTGGGGGGTCGCAGGCAACTAATGAAAAACTGTTTTTT; CDR3aa: CASSFGGSQATNEKLFF
len: 15; d_gene: TRBD1; j_gene: TRBJ1-6; v_gene: TRBV6-6; abundance: NA; CDR3nt: TGTGCCAGCAGTTACTCGACAGGGAGTAGGCCACCCCTCCACTTT; CDR3aa: CASSYSTGSRPPLHF
len: 15; d_gene: NA; j_gene: TRBJ1-1; v_gene: TRBV6-5; abundance: NA; CDR3nt: TGTGCCAGCAGTTTCGGGGGGGCGGAGGGCACTGAAGCTTTCTTT; CDR3aa: CASSFGGAEGTEAFF
len: 14; d_gene: NA; j_gene: TRBJ1-1; v_gene: TRBV7-9; abundance: NA; CDR3nt: TGTGCCAGCAGCTGGACTTACGGGGTAACTGAAGCTTTCTTT; CDR3aa: CASSWTYGVTEAFF
len: 16; d_gene: TRBD2; j_gene: TRBJ2-7; v_gene: TRBV7-8; abundance: NA; CDR3nt: TGTGCCAGCAGCCAAAGACTAGCGGGGGGCACCTACGAGCAGTACTTC; CDR3aa: CASSQRLAGGTYEQYF
len: 15; d_gene: NA; j_gene: TRBJ2-2; v_gene: TRBV27; abundance: NA; CDR3nt: TGTGCCAGCAGACCCCTAGTTAGGTCCACCGGGGAGCTGTTTTTT; CDR3aa: CASRPLVRSTGELFF
len: 15; d_gene: TRBD2; j_gene: TRBJ2-3; v_gene: TRBV9; abundance: NA; CDR3nt: TGTGCCAGCAGCCTAACTAGCGGGGGGGGTGATACGCAGTATTTT; CDR3aa: CASSLTSGGGDTQYF
len: 14; d_gene: NA; j_gene: TRBJ1-1; v_gene: TRBV6-4; abundance: NA; CDR3nt: TGTGCCAGCCGGAATCAGGGAGGGCATACTGAAGCTTTCTTT; CDR3aa: CASRNQGGHTEAFF
len: 14; d_gene: NA; j_gene: TRBJ2-7; v_gene: TRBV6-5; abundance: NA; CDR3nt: TGTGCCAGCAGCTTAACTAGACTCAGCCCCGAGCAGTACTTC; CDR3aa: CASSLTRLSPEQYF
len: 12; d_gene: NA; j_gene: TRBJ2-5; v_gene: TRBV6-1; abundance: NA; CDR3nt: TGTGCCGGCCGAAGGGGGGGGGAGACCCAGTACTTC; CDR3aa: CAGRRGGETQYF
len: 17; d_gene: NA; j_gene: TRBJ1-2; v_gene: TRBV19; abundance: NA; CDR3nt: TGTGCCAGTAGTACACCTTCGTCTGGACAGCAATTCTATGGCTACACCTTC; CDR3aa: CASSTPSSGQQFYGYTF
len: 17; d_gene: TRBD1; j_gene: TRBJ2-5; v_gene: TRBV12-5; abundance: NA; CDR3nt: TGTGCTAGTGGTTTGGCCGTCACCTCCGGGACAGAAGAGACCCAGTACTTC; CDR3aa: CASGLAVTSGTEETQYF
len: 16; d_gene: TRBD2; j_gene: TRBJ2-1; v_gene: TRBV29-1; abundance: NA; CDR3nt: TGCAGCGTTGAGCCCGGGACTAGCAACGAATACAATGAGCAGTTCTTC; CDR3aa: CSVEPGTSNEYNEQFF
len: 14; d_gene: NA; j_gene: TRBJ1-4; v_gene: TRBV9; abundance: NA; CDR3nt: TGTGCCAACAACAAGGACACAACTAATGAAAAACTGTTTTTT; CDR3aa: CANNKDTTNEKLFF
len: 15; d_gene: TRBD2; j_gene: TRBJ2-1; v_gene: TRBV15; abundance: NA; CDR3nt: TGTGCCACCAGCAGACGGGCGGGACTAGTAAATGAGCAGTTCTTC; CDR3aa: CATSRRAGLVNEQFF
len: 14; d_gene: NA; j_gene: TRBJ1-3; v_gene: TRBV19; abundance: NA; CDR3nt: TGTGCCAGTACCTTCAACAGGGCCGGAAACACCATATATTTT; CDR3aa: CASTFNRAGNTIYF
len: 13; d_gene: TRBD1; j_gene: TRBJ1-1; v_gene: TRBV7-2; abundance: NA; CDR3nt: TGTGCCAGCAGCTTTCAGACAGGGGCTGAAGCTTTCTTT; CDR3aa: CASSFQTGAEAFF
len: 15; d_gene: NA; j_gene: TRBJ2-3; v_gene: TRBV13; abundance: NA; CDR3nt: TGTGCCAGCAGCTTAGGCCGGACTTACACAGATACGCAGTATTTT; CDR3aa: CASSLGRTYTDTQYF
len: 15; d_gene: NA; j_gene: TRBJ2-1; v_gene: TRBV27; abundance: NA; CDR3nt: TGTGCCAGCAGTTTAACGCCAGGGCTACCCAATGAGCAGTTCTTC; CDR3aa: CASSLTPGLPNEQFF
len: 14; d_gene: TRBD1; j_gene: TRBJ1-5; v_gene: TRBV2; abundance: NA; CDR3nt: TGTGCCAGCAGAGAAGACAGGGGAAAACAGCCCCAGCATTTT; CDR3aa: CASREDRGKQPQHF
len: 15; d_gene: NA; j_gene: TRBJ2-3; v_gene: TRBV11-3; abundance: NA; CDR3nt: TGTGCCAGCAGCTTATCGCCCGGGGGCACAGATACGCAGTATTTT; CDR3aa: CASSLSPGGTDTQYF
len: 16; d_gene: TRBD1; j_gene: TRBJ1-1; v_gene: TRBV28; abundance: NA; CDR3nt: TGTGCCAGCAGTACTCCCCGGACAGGCTTGAACACTGAAGCTTTCTTT; CDR3aa: CASSTPRTGLNTEAFF
len: 15; d_gene: NA; j_gene: TRBJ2-3; v_gene: TRBV2; abundance: NA; CDR3nt: TGTGCCAGCAGTGGAACAGGGAGTAGCACAGATACGCAGTATTTT; CDR3aa: CASSGTGSSTDTQYF
len: 15; d_gene: TRBD1; j_gene: TRBJ1-1; v_gene: TRBV4-3; abundance: NA; CDR3nt: TGCGCCAGCAGCCAAGATCGTCACAGGGGTACTGAAGCTTTCTTT; CDR3aa: CASSQDRHRGTEAFF
len: 12; d_gene: NA; j_gene: TRBJ2-7; v_gene: TRBV19; abundance: NA; CDR3nt: TGTGCCAGTAAAAGCGAATCCTACGAGCAGTACTTC; CDR3aa: CASKSESYEQYF
len: 12; d_gene: NA; j_gene: TRBJ1-5; v_gene: TRBV29-1; abundance: NA; CDR3nt: TGCAGCGTTGCAGGGGCCAATCAGCCCCAGCATTTT; CDR3aa: CSVAGANQPQHF
len: 16; d_gene: TRBD2; j_gene: TRBJ2-3; v_gene: TRBV7-2; abundance: NA; CDR3nt: TGTGCCAGCAGCTTATTAGCGGGAGGGAGCACAGATACGCAGTATTTT; CDR3aa: CASSLLAGGSTDTQYF
len: 15; d_gene: NA; j_gene: TRBJ2-2; v_gene: TRBV28; abundance: NA; CDR3nt: TGTGCCAGCATCCACGCTGGGGCCGGTAACCGGGAGCTGTTTTTT; CDR3aa: CASIHAGAGNRELFF
len: 15; d_gene: NA; j_gene: TRBJ1-4; v_gene: TRBV9; abundance: NA; CDR3nt: TGTGCCAGCAGCGCCCGGGGGACCTGGGGTGAAAAACTGTTTTTT; CDR3aa: CASSARGTWGEKLFF